Shown below are 20 T cell receptor beta chains from a single sample sequenced in a study of CD4 T cells in relation to SARS-CoV-2 and coronaviruses. The unexposed donors gave CD4+ T cells in about 2010-2019, prior to COVID-19. Data came from immunoSEQ multiplex PCR; TCRdb stores just in-frame clones and leaves some out. Here the sample spans some 65,000 clones, approximately 87% being singletons. Input material: memory CD4+ T cells from PBMCs. These receptor sequences come from a human donor in good health.

The chain combines TRBV19 with TRBJ2-3; TRBD1 matches 7 bases. The CDR3 contains 16 residues. Losses at the gene ends were 5 bases for V and 2 bases for J; bases not matched to a gene: 10. Germline loops: CDR1 LNHDA, CDR2 SQIVND (reference sequence). CDR3: CASSLYLTGATDTQYF. The CDR3 DNA reads as TGTGCCAGTAGTTTATACCTAACAGGGGCCACAGATACGCAGTATTTT.

CDR3 DNA: TGTGCCAGCCAGGGGGGAGGGAACACTGAAGCTTTCTTT. Its translation is CASQGGGNTEAFF. The V call is TRBV7-9, the J call TRBJ1-1; 7 bases are a match to TRBD1. The V and J ends lost 8 bases and 1 base, in that order; junction bases with no gene match: 4. Per germline, CDR1 SEHNR and CDR2 FQNEAQ (reference sequence). The CDR3 length is 13 residues.

The rearrangement joins TRBV5-4 to TRBJ2-7; D is unclear. Germline CDR1 SGHNT, CDR2 YYREEE (reference sequence). The V and J ends lost 1 base and 4 bases respectively, with 3 bases between them. The CDR3 covers 11 residues. The CDR3 sequence: CASSLMYEQYF. The CDR3 nucleotides are TGTGCCAGCAGCTTGATGTACGAGCAGTACTTC.

The V call is TRBV5-1, the J call TRBJ2-7; either TRBD1 or TRBD2 may fit D (5 bases each). This CDR3 comprises 15 residues. V lost 3 bases and J lost 3, with 16 bases in between. Germline CDR1 reads SGHRS; CDR2 reads YFSETQ. CDR3 nucleotide sequence: TGCGCCAGCAGCTGGGACCTCCCTGCGGACTACGAGCAGTACTTC. This gives the protein CASSWDLPADYEQYF.

J is TRBJ2-5 and V is TRBV19; D is uncertain. Trimming pared 3 bases from V and 1 base from J, leaving 6 bases between. This CDR3 is built from 13 residues. CDR1 is LNHDA and CDR2 is SQIVND in the germline V gene (reference sequence). CDR3 DNA sequence: TGTGCCAGTAGTATCACGGGCCAAGAGACCCAGTACTTC. Translated, it gives CASSITGQETQYF.

V and J are TRBV11-2 and TRBJ1-3; D gene uncertain. Per the germline V gene, CDR1 is SGHAT and CDR2 is FQNNGV. V lost 2 bases and J lost 2, with 7 bases in between. This CDR3 is built from 14 residues. The CDR3 DNA is TGTGCCAGCAGCTTAAGGGCAGCTGGAAACACCATATATTTT. Translated: CASSLRAAGNTIYF.

In its sample, this clone was seen once. This chain joins TRBV11-2 and TRBJ1-3; no firm D call. The germline V gene has CDR1 SGHAT and CDR2 FQNNGV. The CDR3 covers 13 residues. V was trimmed by 5 bases and J by 4 bases, leaving 9 bases between them. Here the CDR3 DNA reads TGTGCCAGCAGCGCAAGACAAGGAAACACCATATATTTT. It yields the protein CASSARQGNTIYF.

The chain employs TRBV7-2 and TRBJ2-5, with D hard to call. Germline CDR1 is SGHTA and CDR2 is FQGNSA. This CDR3 has 14 amino acids. V was cut by 5 bases and J by 5 bases, with 15 bases left in between. The CDR3 here is CASSLRTGWETQYF. In DNA form, the CDR3 reads TGTGCCAGCAGCCTCCGGACCGGGTGGGAGACCCAGTACTTC.

This chain joins TRBV25-1 and TRBJ2-5; tentative D call: TRBD1 (5 bases). Germline V gives CDR1 MGHDK, CDR2 SYGVNS. This CDR3 is built from 16 residues. The V gene lost 1 base and the J gene lost 2 bases, with 14 bases spanning the gap. The DNA for the CDR3 is TGTGCCAGCAGTGAATTAAGCAGGGCGGCTCAAGAGACCCAGTACTTC. This codes for CASSELSRAAQETQYF.

This sequence joins TRBV5-8 and TRBJ1-1; tentative D call: TRBD1 (5 bases). This CDR3 is 13 amino acids long. From germline, CDR1 is SGHTS and CDR2 YDEGEE. Deletions cut 2 bases from V and 4 bases from J, with 9 bases between. The CDR3 sequence is CASSFSGFTEAFF. The CDR3, as DNA: TGTGCCAGCAGCTTCTCAGGGTTCACTGAAGCTTTCTTT.

CDR3 sequence: CASRGQGDGYTF. CDR3 nucleotides: TGTGCCAGCAGGGGACAAGGAGATGGCTACACCTTC. J is TRBJ1-2 and V is TRBV5-6; a weak D match, TRBD1 (6 bases). Germline V gene lookup returns CDR1 SGHDT and CDR2 YYEEEE. V was shortened by 5 bases and J by 6 bases, with 11 bases between the two germline ends. This CDR3 is built from 12 residues.

The CDR3 bases are TGTGCCAGCACCACGGGGACAGGGTGGGGGGGCTACACCTTC. It encodes CASTTGTGWGGYTF. This chain joins TRBV6-5 and TRBJ1-2; 9 nucleotides match TRBD1. The CDR3 has 14 amino acids. In germline, CDR1 is MNHEY, CDR2 SVGAGI. The V gene end was trimmed by 7 bases and the J gene end by 8 bases; junction bases not matched to a gene: 11.

The genes are TRBV6-4 and TRBJ2-1, with TRBD2 matching over 12 bases. After removal of 8 bases from V and 8 bases from J, the junction contained 7 bases not matched to a gene. This CDR3 contains 14 residues. Germline V CDR1 and CDR2: MRHNA, SNTAGT. CDR3 coding DNA: TGTGCCAGCGGAAGACTAGCGGGAGACGATGAGCAGTTCTTC. This encodes CASGRLAGDDEQFF.

The chain combines TRBV24-1 with TRBJ1-2, with 7 positions matching TRBD1. J gave up 3 bases and V 2 bases, and 8 bases lay outside the gene matches. This CDR3 has 16 amino acids. Germline V lookup: CDR1 KGHDR, CDR2 SFDVKD. CDR3 nucleotide sequence: TGTGCCACCAGTGATTCGGACAAGACAGGGTACTATGGCTACACCTTC. It encodes CATSDSDKTGYYGYTF.

This clone was seen a few times. V is TRBV5-1 and J is TRBJ2-2, with D possibly TRBD1 on 6 matching bases. The CDR3 consists of 17 residues. Looked up from germline, CDR1 is SGHRS and CDR2 is YFSETQ. Trimming removed 3 bases at V and 5 bases at J, with 20 bases between. The CDR3, as DNA: TGCGCCAGCAGCTCCGTGGTATTCCAGGGGAAAACCGGGGAGCTGTTTTTT. This codes for CASSSVVFQGKTGELFF.

The chain links TRBV4-3 to TRBJ2-7; D possibly corresponds to TRBD1 (5 bases). The V gene's germline CDR1 is LGHNA and CDR2 YSLEER. V lost 4 bases to trimming and J lost 1 base, with 11 bases between them. The CDR3 is 14 amino acids. Here the CDR3 reads CASSRMTESYEQYF. CDR3 coding DNA: TGCGCCAGCAGCCGGATGACAGAATCCTACGAGCAGTACTTC.

This clone was observed once. This chain links TRBV6-5 with TRBJ2-1; D unresolved. V was clipped by 7 bases and J by 0 bases, with 10 bases between them. Germline loops: CDR1 MNHEY, CDR2 SVGAGI. The CDR3 covers 14 residues. In DNA form, the CDR3 reads TGTGCCAGCAAGGGCCCTGGCTCCTACAATGAGCAGTTCTTC. Translating gives CASKGPGSYNEQFF.

The V gene is TRBV2, the J gene TRBJ1-1, with unresolved D. CDR3 length equals 15 residues. Trimming removed 7 bases at V and 1 base at J, with 16 bases between. Looked up from germline, CDR1 is SNHLY and CDR2 is FYNNEI. The CDR3 region is CASNSQDGKNTEAFF. CDR3 coding DNA: TGTGCCAGCAACTCCCAAGACGGAAAGAACACTGAAGCTTTCTTT.

This chain links TRBV19 with TRBJ2-4; 9 nucleotides agree with TRBD1. Germline trimming cut 2 bases from V and 2 bases from J; bases unmatched to any gene: 4. In germline, CDR1 is LNHDA, CDR2 SQIVND (reference sequence). The length of the CDR3 is 16 residues. CDR3 DNA sequence: TGTGCCAGTAGTATAAAGACAGGGGGGACCAAAAACATTCAGTACTTC. It translates to CASSIKTGGTKNIQYF.

The chain links TRBV2 to TRBJ2-7; maybe TRBD1 (6 bases). The germline gives CDR1 SNHLY, CDR2 FYNNEI. Deletions cut 7 bases from V and 2 bases from J, with 18 bases between. The CDR3 runs to 15 residues. The CDR3 is CASMDSGGTTYEQYF. CDR3 bases: TGTGCCAGCATGGACAGTGGGGGCACAACCTACGAGCAGTACTTC.